This T cell receptor (beta chain) was observed in a study of blood T cell repertoires in COVID-19 (dated by TCRdb to 2020 to 2022). For the study in its entirety: The collaborator samples originated in the United States, Italy and Spain and spanned the acute and convalescent phases of COVID-19. The material from the prospective study consisted of cDNA or gDNA derived from T cells, B-cell-depleted T cells, or PBMCs. A freely available public database, intended as a resource for researchers studying the immune response to SARS-CoV-2, is where the repertoires were released. Subjects who had been exposed to COVID-19, were actively infected with it, or had recovered from it provided the deeply sampled blood TCRbeta repertoires that made up the dataset. The samples were drawn from two sources: the first 160 participants of the ongoing ImmuneRACE study, and 1,000 to 1,500 subjects contributed by 6 global collaborators. Nearly every sample came with metadata listing a de-identified subject ID, COVID-19 status, age in years and sex. Where available, HLA class I and class II types were taken from metadata supplied by the sample provider and were not determined by assay-based typing. The paper's findings and limits, for the study overall: The amount of clinical and demographic metadata varied by source and participant and was provided uncurated.

As to this clone: Its antigen is currently not known. No qualities accompany the bases; no much larger clone lies one base away.

The collaborating institutions used their own protocols to collect whole blood in K2EDTA tubes. Collaborator samples were shipped for TCRbeta analysis as frozen whole blood, isolated PBMCs, or DNA extracted from either sample type. V loses 2 bases of germline sequence and J loses 6 bases, and the interval between the two ends is 11 bases. The CDR3 numbers 14 residues from cysteine through phenylalanine. The retained sequence is limited to the CDR3, 42 bases, with the frame set at the first base. For CDR1 and CDR2, the germline V gene lists MDHEN and SYDVKM. The immunoSEQ Assay, a bias-controlled multiplex PCR, was used to amplify TCRbeta CDR3 regions from genomic DNA. Per the source publication's procedure: The number of nucleated cells in each sample was estimated by amplification of reference gene primers within the assay. To quantify the absolute abundance of each unique TCRbeta CDR3 rearrangement, sequence reads were collapsed and filtered. Productive Simpson clonality was computed per sample as the square root of Simpson's diversity index over productive rearrangements. The clones in this table, taken by TCRdb from immuneACCESS, are in-frame only. Not every clone is retained; where verified, under half of the shortfall comes from an unresolved V gene, and the cause of the rest is unknown. V, J and clone size reflect that table, while D and trimming were determined from the DNA. This sample comprises roughly 63,000 clones, roughly 88% of them detected only once. The ten largest clones add up to 2.3% of the sample.

The sequenced sample consisted of peripheral blood. The sequence came from a human donor in a cohort sampled during active COVID-19. The rearranged segments are TRBV28 and TRBJ1-5; the D segment could be TRBD1, given 5 matching bases. The nucleotide sequence reads TGTGCCAGCAGTTTACTAGGGGCCGGTCAGCCCCAGCATTTT. Translated, it reads CASSLLGAGQPQHF. Where the CDR3 stops, the reference TRBV28 and TRBJ1-5 genes take over; the full variable domain is DVKVTQSSRYLVKRTGEKVFLECVQDMDHENMFWYRQDPGLGLRLIYFSYDVKMKEKGDIPEGYSVSREKKERFSLILESASTNQTSMYLCASSLLGAGQPQHFGDGTRLSIL.